A single sample is the source of the 9 T cell receptor beta chains below, sequenced in a study of T-cell memory formation after mild COVID-19. MiXCR, applied by TCRdb to the 5' RACE reads, yields one record per CDR3 protein. The sample yields more than 300,000 distinct CDR3 sequences, roughly an eighth seen once. Sequencing input: PBMCs or a T cell subset sorted from them (not recorded which). The receptor set was obtained from a man between 18 and 29 years old who had mild COVID-19 (a few samples of this study predate the infection). Cell type and time point are not known.

This clonotype was observed a handful of times. Here the CDR3 reads CASSLAEGAYEQYV. Here the CDR3 DNA reads TGTGCCAGCAGTTTAGCGGAAGGGGCCTACGAGCAGTACGTC. The chain combines TRBV28 with TRBJ2-7; D may be TRBD1 (5 bases). The CDR3 extends over 14 amino acids. In germline, CDR1 is MDHEN, CDR2 SYDVKM. Trimming took 2 bases from V and 2 from J, leaving 10 bases between them.

This sequence joins TRBV27 and TRBJ1-1; no clear D gene. The germline V and J ends were trimmed by 6 bases and 4 bases, with 18 bases remaining between them. Per the germline V gene, CDR1 is MNHEY and CDR2 is SMNVEV (reference sequence). The CDR3 totals 15 residues. CDR3 DNA sequence: TGTGCCAGCAGCCGGACGGGGTATGGGAGCACTGAAGCTTTCTTT. It encodes CASSRTGYGSTEAFF.

This clonotype was recorded a few times. The chain combines TRBV25-1 with TRBJ2-5, with D perhaps matching TRBD1 or TRBD2 (6 bases each). This CDR3 is 14 amino acids long. Germline V CDR1 and CDR2: MGHDK, SYGVNS. V lost 4 bases to trimming and J lost 5 bases, with 14 bases between them. CDR3 amino acids: CASSVPGAVETQYF. The CDR3 nucleotides read TGTGCCAGCAGTGTGCCGGGGGCCGTGGAGACCCAGTACTTC.

J is TRBJ1-3 and V is TRBV10-3; 9 nucleotides align to TRBD1. The junction had 16 bases not matched to a gene; V was cut back by 6 bases and J by 13 bases. This CDR3 has 15 residues. Germline CDR1 ENHRY, CDR2 SYGVKD. Here the CDR3 DNA reads TGTGCCATCAGGACCGGACAGGGGACCCCTCCCCCTATATATTTT. As protein: CAIRTGQGTPPPIYF.

The chain has TRBV9 and TRBJ2-3, with 10 positions matching TRBD1. Germline V gene lookup returns CDR1 SGDLS and CDR2 YYNGEE. The V and J ends lost 3 bases and 0 bases, in that order; junction bases with no gene match: 4. The CDR3 is made up of 16 amino acids. CDR3 region: CASSARTGGSTDTQYF. The CDR3 DNA sequence: TGTGCCAGCAGCGCGCGGACAGGGGGGAGCACAGATACGCAGTATTTT.

The rearrangement joins TRBV7-3 to TRBJ2-1; D gene uncertain. This CDR3 region has 16 residues. V was shortened by 1 base and J by 4 bases, with 14 bases between the two germline ends. CDR1 is SGHTA and CDR2 is FQGTGA in the germline V gene. CDR3: CASSLNQRIGYNEQFF. CDR3 nucleotide sequence: TGTGCCAGCAGCTTAAATCAACGCATCGGTTACAATGAGCAGTTCTTC.

V is TRBV29-1 and J is TRBJ2-7; possible D gene TRBD1, 5 bases. Trimming removed 5 bases from V and 2 bases from J, with 16 bases in between. The CDR3 has 14 amino acids. Germline values: CDR1 SQVTM, CDR2 ANQGSEA. CDR3 region: CSVHKAQGTYEQYF. The CDR3 nucleotides read TGCAGCGTTCATAAGGCCCAGGGCACCTACGAGCAGTACTTC.

The rearrangement links TRBV30 to TRBJ1-1; the D is unclear. CDR1 and CDR2 (germline): GTSNPN, SVGIG (reference sequence). The CDR3 totals 16 residues. V was shortened by 0 bases and J by 3 bases, with 17 bases between the two germline ends. The DNA of the CDR3 is TGTGCCTGGAGTGTAATGGCAGGCCGGCTGCACACTGAAGCTTTCTTT. Translating it yields CAWSVMAGRLHTEAFF.

V is TRBV4-2 and J is TRBJ1-1; TRBD1 is a possible D gene (6 bases). Per the germline V gene, CDR1 is LGHNA and CDR2 is YNFKEQ. The ends were cut back, 0 bases at V and 6 bases at J, with 11 bases in the middle. The CDR3 contains 14 residues. CDR3 residues: CASSQDQGIAEAFF. The CDR3, as DNA: TGTGCCAGCAGCCAAGATCAGGGGATCGCTGAAGCTTTCTTT.